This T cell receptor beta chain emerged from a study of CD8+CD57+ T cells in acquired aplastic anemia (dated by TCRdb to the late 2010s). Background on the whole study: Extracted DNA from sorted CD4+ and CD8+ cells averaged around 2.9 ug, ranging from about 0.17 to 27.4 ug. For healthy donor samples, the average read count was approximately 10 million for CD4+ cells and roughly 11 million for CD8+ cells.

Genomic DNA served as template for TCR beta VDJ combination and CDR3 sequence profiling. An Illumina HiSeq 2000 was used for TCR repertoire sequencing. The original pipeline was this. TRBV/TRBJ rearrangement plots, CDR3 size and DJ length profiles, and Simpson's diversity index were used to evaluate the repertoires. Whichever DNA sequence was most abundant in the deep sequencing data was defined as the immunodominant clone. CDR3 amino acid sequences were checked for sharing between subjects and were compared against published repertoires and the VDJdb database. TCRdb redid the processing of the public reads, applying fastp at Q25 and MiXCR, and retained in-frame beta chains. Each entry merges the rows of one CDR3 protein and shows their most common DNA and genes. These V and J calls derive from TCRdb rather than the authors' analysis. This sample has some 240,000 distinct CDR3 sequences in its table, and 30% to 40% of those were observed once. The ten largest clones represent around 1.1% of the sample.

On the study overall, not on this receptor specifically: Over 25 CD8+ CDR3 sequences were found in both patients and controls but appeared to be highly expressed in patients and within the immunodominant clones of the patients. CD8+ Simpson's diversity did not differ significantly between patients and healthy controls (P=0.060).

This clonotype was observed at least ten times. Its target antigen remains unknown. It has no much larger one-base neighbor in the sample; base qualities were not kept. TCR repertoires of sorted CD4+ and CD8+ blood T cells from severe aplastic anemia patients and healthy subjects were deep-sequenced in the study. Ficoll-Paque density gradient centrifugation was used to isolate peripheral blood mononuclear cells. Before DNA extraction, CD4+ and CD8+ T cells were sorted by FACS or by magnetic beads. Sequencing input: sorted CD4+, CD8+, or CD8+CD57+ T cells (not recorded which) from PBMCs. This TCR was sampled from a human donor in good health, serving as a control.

The CDR3 protein is CASSLQGAQPQHF. The DNA reads as follows: TGTGCCAGCAGCCTGCAGGGGGCCCAGCCCCAGCATTTT. The rearranged segments are TRBV7-2 and TRBJ1-5, and 8 junction bases match TRBD1. CDR1 and CDR2, looked up from the germline V gene, are SGHTA and FQGNSA. The CDR3 holds 13 amino acids from the cysteine to the phenylalanine. CDR3 DNA is the only sequence kept; it has 39 bases, read in frame from the first base. Here V drops 5 bases and J drops 7 bases, and the junction holds 4 bases not matched to any gene.